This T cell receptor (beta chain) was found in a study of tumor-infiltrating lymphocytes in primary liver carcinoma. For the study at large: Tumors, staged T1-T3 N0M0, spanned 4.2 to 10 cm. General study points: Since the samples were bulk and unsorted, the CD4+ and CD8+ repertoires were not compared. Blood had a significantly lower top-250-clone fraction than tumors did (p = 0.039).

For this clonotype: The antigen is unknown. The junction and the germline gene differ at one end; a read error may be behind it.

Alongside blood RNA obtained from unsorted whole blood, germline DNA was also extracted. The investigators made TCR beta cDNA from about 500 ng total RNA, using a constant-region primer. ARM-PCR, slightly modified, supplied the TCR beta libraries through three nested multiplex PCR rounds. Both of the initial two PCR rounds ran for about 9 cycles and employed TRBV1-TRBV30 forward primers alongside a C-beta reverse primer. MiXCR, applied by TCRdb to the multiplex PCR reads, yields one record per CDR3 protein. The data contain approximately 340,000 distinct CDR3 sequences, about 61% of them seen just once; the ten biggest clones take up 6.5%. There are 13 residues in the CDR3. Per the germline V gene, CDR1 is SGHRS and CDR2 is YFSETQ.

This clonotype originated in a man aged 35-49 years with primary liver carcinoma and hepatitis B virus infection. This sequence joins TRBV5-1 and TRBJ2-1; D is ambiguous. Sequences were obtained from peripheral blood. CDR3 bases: TGCGCCAGCAGCTTGGGATTGGGATATGAGAAGTTCTTC. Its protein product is CASSLGLGYEKFF.